The rows below give T cell receptor beta chains drawn from one sample of a study of vaccination effects on CD4 cells after COVID-19. These TCRs' antigens remain unknown. Produced via immunoSEQ multiplex PCR; TCRdb's table is partial and in-frame only. In the table there are some 30,000 clones, roughly 80% of which are singletons. The material sequenced was CD4+ T cells from PBMCs cultured with SARS-CoV-2 spike peptides, taken after COVID-19 vaccination. These receptors all come from a human donor who received a COVID-19 vaccine. Some clones in this sample may be carry-over from other donors' samples. Each CDR3 is given with its conserved first and last residue. A D gene is named only where the DNA matches it firmly. Clone sizes are given selectively: once, few, many, or a class where the clone is expanded.

>NA|TRBV7-3|TRBJ2-3|TRBD1
CASSSWTGGTTDTQYF
TGTGCCAGCAGCTCCTGGACAGGGGGGACCACAGATACGCAGTATTTT
>NA|TRBV6-2/TRBV6-3|TRBJ1-2|NA
CASSYGKGADGYTF
TGTGCCAGCAGTTACGGCAAAGGGGCGGATGGCTACACCTTC
>NA|TRBV4-1|TRBJ2-1|NA
CASSQVPRTANEQFF
TGCGCCAGCAGCCAAGTCCCCCGGACGGCGAATGAGCAGTTCTTC
>NA|TRBV4-3|TRBJ1-5|NA
CASSQDRGQPQHF
TGCGCCAGCAGCCAAGACCGGGGTCAGCCCCAGCATTTT
>NA|TRBV30|TRBJ2-5|NA
CAWSVGKTQYF
TGTGCCTGGAGTGTCGGGAAGACCCAGTACTTC
>few|TRBV19|TRBJ2-1|TRBD2
CASSSRLAGPQGEQFF
TGTGCCAGTAGTTCCCGACTAGCGGGCCCTCAAGGGGAGCAGTTCTTC
>NA|TRBV24-1|TRBJ2-5|TRBD2
CATSRAGRAQYF
TGTGCCACCAGTAGAGCGGGGAGGGCCCAGTACTTC
>NA|TRBV28|TRBJ2-5|TRBD2
CASSLYPGGETQYF
TGTGCCAGCAGTTTATACCCGGGGGGAGAGACCCAGTACTTC
>NA|TRBV7-9|TRBJ1-3|NA
CASSLVAVGNTIYF
TGTGCCAGCAGCTTAGTCGCTGTTGGAAACACCATATATTTT
>NA|TRBV29-1|TRBJ2-1|TRBD2
CSVDTPGLAVYNEQFF
TGCAGCGTTGACACTCCGGGACTAGCGGTATACAATGAGCAGTTCTTC
>NA|TRBV7-2|TRBJ1-2|NA
CASSFRDPNYGYTF
TGTGCCAGCAGCTTTAGGGATCCCAACTATGGCTACACCTTC
>NA|TRBV19|TRBJ2-3|TRBD1
CASSPSRQGPGTQYF
TGTGCCAGTAGTCCTTCTCGACAGGGGCCCGGTACGCAGTATTTT
>NA|TRBV5-1|TRBJ2-3|NA
CASSLVQDTQYF
TGCGCCAGCAGCTTAGTTCAAGATACGCAGTATTTT
>NA|TRBV2|TRBJ2-4|NA
CASTGEAKNIQYF
TGTGCCAGCACGGGTGAAGCCAAAAACATTCAGTACTTC
>NA|TRBV5-8|TRBJ2-2|NA
CASSFYRALTGELFF
TGTGCCAGCAGCTTCTACCGGGCCCTCACCGGGGAGCTGTTTTTT
>NA|TRBV2|TRBJ1-4|NA
CASRRTFLVEKLFF
TGTGCCAGCAGGCGGACATTCCTAGTGGAAAAACTGTTTTTT
>NA|TRBV19|TRBJ1-1|NA
CASSVTRNTEAFF
TGTGCCAGTAGTGTAACAAGGAACACTGAAGCTTTCTTT
>NA|TRBV2|TRBJ1-5|NA
CASSEGVGGQPQHF
TGTGCCAGCAGTGAGGGAGTTGGCGGACAGCCCCAGCATTTT
>NA|TRBV27|TRBJ1-3|NA
CASRHTPTGSLSGNTIYF
TGTGCCAGCAGGCACACCCCGACAGGCAGCCTCTCTGGAAACACCATATATTTT
>NA|TRBV5-8|TRBJ2-5|TRBD1
CASSLGAGGRQETQYF
TGTGCCAGCAGCTTGGGCGCAGGGGGAAGGCAAGAGACCCAGTACTTC
>NA|TRBV12-3/TRBV12-4|TRBJ1-2|TRBD1
CASSEQGFNGYTF
TGTGCCAGCAGTGAACAGGGGTTTAATGGCTACACCTTC
>NA|TRBV3-1/TRBV3-2|TRBJ1-2|TRBD1
CASTPQGEANYGYTF
TGTGCCAGCACCCCACAGGGGGAAGCTAACTATGGCTACACCTTC
>NA|TRBV10-3|TRBJ2-1|TRBD1
CAISRDRDYEQFF
TGTGCCATCAGTCGGGACAGGGATTATGAGCAGTTCTTC
>NA|TRBV5-1|TRBJ2-5|TRBD2
CASTSQGGGIVETQYF
TGCGCCAGCACCTCCCAGGGCGGGGGGATCGTAGAGACCCAGTACTTC
>NA|TRBV13|TRBJ1-1|TRBD1
CASSVRDSENTEAFF
TGTGCCAGCAGCGTCCGGGACAGCGAGAACACTGAAGCTTTCTTT
>NA|TRBV3-1/TRBV3-2|TRBJ1-5|NA
CASSLQGNQPQHF
TGTGCCAGCAGCCTCCAGGGTAATCAGCCCCAGCATTTT
>NA|TRBV9|TRBJ1-2|NA
CASSVEGLNYGYTF
TGTGCCAGCAGCGTAGAGGGTCTTAACTATGGCTACACCTTC
>NA|TRBV5-4|TRBJ2-6|NA
CASSLSIGDSSGANVLTF
TGTGCCAGCAGCTTGTCGATAGGGGATAGCTCTGGGGCCAACGTCCTGACTTTC